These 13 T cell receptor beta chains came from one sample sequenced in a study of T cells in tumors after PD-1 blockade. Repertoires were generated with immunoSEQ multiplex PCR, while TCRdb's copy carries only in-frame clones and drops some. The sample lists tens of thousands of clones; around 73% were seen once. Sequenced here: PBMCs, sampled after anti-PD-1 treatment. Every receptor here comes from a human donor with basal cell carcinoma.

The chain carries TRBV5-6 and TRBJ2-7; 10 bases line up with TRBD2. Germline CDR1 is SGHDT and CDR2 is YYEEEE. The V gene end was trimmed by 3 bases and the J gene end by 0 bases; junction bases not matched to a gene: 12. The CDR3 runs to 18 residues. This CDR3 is CASSSTFTGLAVSYEQYF. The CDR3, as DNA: TGTGCCAGCAGCTCCACCTTCACTGGACTAGCGGTCTCCTACGAGCAGTACTTC.

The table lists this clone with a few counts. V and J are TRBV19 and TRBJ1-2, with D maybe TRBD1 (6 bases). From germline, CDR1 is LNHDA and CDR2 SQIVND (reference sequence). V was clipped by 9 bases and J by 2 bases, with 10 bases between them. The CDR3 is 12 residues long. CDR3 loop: CASGQFNYGYTF. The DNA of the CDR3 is TGTGCCAGCGGACAGTTCAACTATGGCTACACCTTC.

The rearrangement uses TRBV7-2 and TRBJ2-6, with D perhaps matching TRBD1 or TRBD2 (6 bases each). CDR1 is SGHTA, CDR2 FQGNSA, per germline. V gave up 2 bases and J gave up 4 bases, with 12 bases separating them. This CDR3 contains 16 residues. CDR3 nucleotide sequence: TGTGCCAGCAGCTTATTCGGGGGCGCCGGGGCCAACGTCCTGACTTTC. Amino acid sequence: CASSLFGGAGANVLTF.

CDR3 region: CASSPQGASTEAFF. DNA of the CDR3: TGTGCCAGCAGCCCCCAGGGGGCGAGCACTGAAGCTTTCTTT. J is TRBJ1-1 and V is TRBV7-2, with 8 bases matching TRBD1. Trimming took 5 bases from V and 4 from J; bases not matched to a gene: 6. Per germline, CDR1 SGHTA and CDR2 FQGNSA. The CDR3 is 14 residues long.

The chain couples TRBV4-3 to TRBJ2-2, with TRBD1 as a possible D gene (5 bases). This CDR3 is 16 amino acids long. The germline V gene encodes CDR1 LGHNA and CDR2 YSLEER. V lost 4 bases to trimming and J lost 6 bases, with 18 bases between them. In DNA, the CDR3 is TGCGCCAGCAGCCCGACATGGGGCAGGGCGGCCGGGGAGCTGTTTTTT. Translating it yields CASSPTWGRAAGELFF.

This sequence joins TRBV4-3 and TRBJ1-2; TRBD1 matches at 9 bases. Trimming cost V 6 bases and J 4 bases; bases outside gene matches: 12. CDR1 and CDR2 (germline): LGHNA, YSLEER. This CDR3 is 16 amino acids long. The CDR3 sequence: CASSPGTGNEPYGYTF. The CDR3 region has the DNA TGCGCCAGCAGTCCGGGGACAGGGAACGAACCCTATGGCTACACCTTC.

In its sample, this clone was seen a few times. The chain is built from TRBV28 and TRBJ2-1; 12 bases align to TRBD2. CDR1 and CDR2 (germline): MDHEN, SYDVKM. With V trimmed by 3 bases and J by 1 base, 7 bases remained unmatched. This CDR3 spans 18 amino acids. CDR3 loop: CASSFMTSGSLSYNEQFF. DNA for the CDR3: TGTGCCAGCAGTTTCATGACTAGCGGGAGTTTGTCCTACAATGAGCAGTTCTTC.

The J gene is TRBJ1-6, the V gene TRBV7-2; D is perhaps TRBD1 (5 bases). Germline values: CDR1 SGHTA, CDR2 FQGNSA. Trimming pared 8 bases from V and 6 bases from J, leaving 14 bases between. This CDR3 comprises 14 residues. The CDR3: CASRLQGINSPLHF. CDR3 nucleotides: TGTGCCAGCCGCCTCCAGGGAATTAATTCACCCCTCCACTTT.

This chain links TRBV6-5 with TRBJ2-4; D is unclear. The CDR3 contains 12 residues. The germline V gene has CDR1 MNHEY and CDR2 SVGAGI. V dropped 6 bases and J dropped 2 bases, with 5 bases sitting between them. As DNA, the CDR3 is TGTGCCAGCAGAAACTCCAAAAACATTCAGTACTTC. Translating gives CASRNSKNIQYF.

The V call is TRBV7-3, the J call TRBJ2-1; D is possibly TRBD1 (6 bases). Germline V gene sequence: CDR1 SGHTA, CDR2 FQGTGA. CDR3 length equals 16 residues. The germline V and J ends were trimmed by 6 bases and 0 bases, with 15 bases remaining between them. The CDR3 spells CASSSQGPSSYNEQFF. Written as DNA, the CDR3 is TGTGCCAGCAGTTCGCAGGGGCCGTCCTCCTACAATGAGCAGTTCTTC. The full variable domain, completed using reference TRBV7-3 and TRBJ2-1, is GAGVSQTPSNKVTEKGKYVELRCDPISGHTALYWYRQSLGQGPEFLIYFQGTGAADDSGLPNDRFFAVRPEGSVSTLKIQRTERGDSAVYLCASSSQGPSSYNEQFFGPGTRLTVL.

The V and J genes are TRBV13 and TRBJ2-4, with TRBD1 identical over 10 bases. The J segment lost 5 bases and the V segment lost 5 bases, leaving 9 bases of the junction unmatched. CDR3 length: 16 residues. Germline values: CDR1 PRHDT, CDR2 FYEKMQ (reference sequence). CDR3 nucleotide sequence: TGTGCCAGCAGCCAAACCCCGGGACAGGGGCAAAACATTCAGTACTTC. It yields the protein CASSQTPGQGQNIQYF.

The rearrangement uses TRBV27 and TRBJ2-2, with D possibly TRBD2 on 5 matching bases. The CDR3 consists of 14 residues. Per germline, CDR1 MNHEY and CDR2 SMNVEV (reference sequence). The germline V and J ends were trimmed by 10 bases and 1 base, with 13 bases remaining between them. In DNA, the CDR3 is TGTGCCACCTTGAGGAGCGGGAACACCGGGGAGCTGTTTTTT. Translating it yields CATLRSGNTGELFF.

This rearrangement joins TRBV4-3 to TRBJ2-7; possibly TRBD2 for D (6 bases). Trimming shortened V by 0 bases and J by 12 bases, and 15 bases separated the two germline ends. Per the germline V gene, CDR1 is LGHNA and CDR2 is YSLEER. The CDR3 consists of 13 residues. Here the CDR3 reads CASSQDVLATRYF. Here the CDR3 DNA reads TGCGCCAGCAGCCAAGATGTTCTAGCGACGCGGTACTTC.